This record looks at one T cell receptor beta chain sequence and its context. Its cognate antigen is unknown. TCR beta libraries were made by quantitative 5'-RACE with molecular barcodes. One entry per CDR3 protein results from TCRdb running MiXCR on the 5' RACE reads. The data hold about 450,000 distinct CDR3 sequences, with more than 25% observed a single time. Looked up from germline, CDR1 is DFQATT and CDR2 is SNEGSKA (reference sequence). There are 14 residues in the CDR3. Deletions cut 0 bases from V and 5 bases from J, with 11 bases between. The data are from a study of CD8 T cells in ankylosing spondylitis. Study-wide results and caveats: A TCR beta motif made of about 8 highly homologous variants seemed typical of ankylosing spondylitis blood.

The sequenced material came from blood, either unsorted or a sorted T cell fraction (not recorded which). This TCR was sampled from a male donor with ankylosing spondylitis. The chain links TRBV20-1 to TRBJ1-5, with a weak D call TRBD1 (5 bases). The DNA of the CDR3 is TGCAGTGCTAGAGATAGGGAGGGGCATCAGCCCCAGCATTTT. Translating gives CSARDREGHQPQHF.